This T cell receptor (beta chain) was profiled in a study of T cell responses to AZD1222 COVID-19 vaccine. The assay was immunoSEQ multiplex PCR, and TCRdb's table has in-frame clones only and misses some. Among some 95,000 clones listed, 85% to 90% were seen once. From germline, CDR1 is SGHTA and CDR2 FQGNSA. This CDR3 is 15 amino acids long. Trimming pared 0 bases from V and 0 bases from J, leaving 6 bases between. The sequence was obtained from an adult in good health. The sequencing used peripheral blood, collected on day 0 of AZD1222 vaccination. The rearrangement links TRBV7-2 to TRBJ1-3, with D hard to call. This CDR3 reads CASSLASHSGNTIYF. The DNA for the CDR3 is TGTGCCAGCAGCTTAGCATCCCACTCTGGAAACACCATATATTTT.